This is a list of T cell receptor beta chains from one sample in a study of blood T cell repertoires in COVID-19. The table came from immunoSEQ multiplex PCR; TCRdb's copy has only in-frame clones and leaves some out. The data show some 360,000 clones, about 90% seen once. Material: peripheral blood. These TCRs come from a woman aged 55-70 years with COVID-19, enrolled during active disease. Both conserved end residues are part of each CDR3. D genes are given only for firm matches. Clone size is given for some rows only: seen once, a few or many times, or a class if the clone is expanded.

j_gene: TRBJ1-2; v_gene: TRBV28; abundance: NA; d_gene: NA; CDR3aa: CASSLFPLFNYGYTF; CDR3nt: TGTGCCAGCAGTTTATTTCCCCTTTTTAACTATGGCTACACCTTC
j_gene: TRBJ1-4; v_gene: TRBV4-1; abundance: NA; d_gene: TRBD1; CDR3aa: CASSQSGTVGATNEKLFF; CDR3nt: TGCGCCAGCAGCCAGTCAGGGACAGTTGGCGCAACTAATGAAAAACTGTTTTTT
j_gene: TRBJ1-4; v_gene: TRBV25-1; abundance: NA; d_gene: NA; CDR3aa: CASSVVWRRNEKLFF; CDR3nt: TGTGCCAGCAGTGTAGTATGGCGGCGGAATGAAAAACTGTTTTTT
j_gene: TRBJ1-3; v_gene: TRBV4-2; abundance: NA; d_gene: NA; CDR3aa: CASSRTPGGNTIYF; CDR3nt: TGTGCCAGCAGTCGCACCCCAGGGGGAAACACCATATATTTT
j_gene: TRBJ2-5; v_gene: TRBV5-4; abundance: NA; d_gene: TRBD1; CDR3aa: CASSSRDRALGETQYF; CDR3nt: TGTGCCAGCAGCAGCCGGGACAGGGCCCTAGGAGAGACCCAGTACTTC
j_gene: TRBJ2-7; v_gene: TRBV4-1; abundance: NA; d_gene: TRBD1; CDR3aa: CASSRTGDEQYF; CDR3nt: TGCGCCAGCAGCCGGACAGGGGACGAGCAGTACTTC
j_gene: TRBJ1-6; v_gene: TRBV7-8; abundance: NA; d_gene: NA; CDR3aa: CASSPERAVNSPLHF; CDR3nt: TGTGCCAGCAGCCCGGAGAGAGCCGTAAATTCACCCCTCCACTTT
j_gene: TRBJ1-5; v_gene: TRBV28; abundance: NA; d_gene: NA; CDR3aa: CASSQFTYQPQHF; CDR3nt: TGTGCCAGCAGTCAATTTACTTATCAGCCCCAGCATTTT
j_gene: TRBJ2-7; v_gene: TRBV28; abundance: NA; d_gene: TRBD1; CDR3aa: CASSLYRGTYEQYF; CDR3nt: TGTGCCAGCAGTTTATACAGGGGAACCTACGAGCAGTACTTC
j_gene: TRBJ2-7; v_gene: TRBV2; abundance: NA; d_gene: NA; CDR3aa: CASKRSGGLSYEQYF; CDR3nt: TGTGCCAGCAAGCGATCAGGGGGACTCTCCTACGAGCAGTACTTC
j_gene: TRBJ1-5; v_gene: TRBV5-4; abundance: NA; d_gene: NA; CDR3aa: CASSQGGNNQPQHF; CDR3nt: TGTGCCAGCAGCCAAGGAGGGAACAATCAGCCCCAGCATTTT
j_gene: TRBJ1-6; v_gene: TRBV28; abundance: once; d_gene: NA; CDR3aa: CASSLWGEDSPLHF; CDR3nt: TGTGCCAGCAGTTTATGGGGGGAGGATTCACCCCTCCACTTT
j_gene: TRBJ2-5; v_gene: TRBV18; abundance: NA; d_gene: NA; CDR3aa: CASSPGETQYF; CDR3nt: TGTGCCAGCTCACCAGGCGAGACCCAGTACTTC
j_gene: TRBJ2-7; v_gene: TRBV7-6; abundance: NA; d_gene: TRBD2; CDR3aa: CASSLETSGGSYEQYF; CDR3nt: TGTGCCAGCAGCTTAGAGACTAGCGGGGGGTCCTACGAGCAGTACTTC
j_gene: TRBJ1-1; v_gene: TRBV5-5; abundance: NA; d_gene: NA; CDR3aa: CASSPDRRNTEAFF; CDR3nt: TGTGCCAGCAGCCCTGACAGGAGGAACACTGAAGCTTTCTTT
j_gene: TRBJ1-2; v_gene: TRBV28; abundance: once; d_gene: TRBD1; CDR3aa: CASKTGGSGGYGYTF; CDR3nt: TGTGCCAGCAAAACAGGGGGCAGTGGTGGCTATGGCTACACCTTC
j_gene: TRBJ2-5; v_gene: TRBV7-6; abundance: NA; d_gene: TRBD1; CDR3aa: CASSLLTGAGETQYF; CDR3nt: TGTGCCAGCAGCTTATTAACAGGGGCGGGAGAGACCCAGTACTTC
j_gene: TRBJ1-5; v_gene: TRBV28; abundance: NA; d_gene: NA; CDR3aa: CASSSGVRGNSNQPQHF; CDR3nt: TGTGCCAGCAGTTCGGGCGTAAGAGGGAATAGCAATCAGCCCCAGCATTTT
j_gene: TRBJ1-5; v_gene: TRBV5-5; abundance: NA; d_gene: TRBD1; CDR3aa: CASSLTGGYSNQPQHF; CDR3nt: TGTGCCAGCAGCCTGACAGGGGGCTATAGCAATCAGCCCCAGCATTTT
j_gene: TRBJ2-1; v_gene: TRBV2; abundance: NA; d_gene: NA; CDR3aa: CASRAGDISYNEQFF; CDR3nt: TGTGCCAGCAGGGCAGGGGACATCTCCTACAATGAGCAGTTCTTC
j_gene: TRBJ1-5; v_gene: TRBV19; abundance: few; d_gene: NA; CDR3aa: CASSIGGSNQPQHF; CDR3nt: TGTGCCAGTAGTATAGGAGGCAGCAATCAGCCCCAGCATTTT
j_gene: TRBJ1-1; v_gene: TRBV7-3; abundance: NA; d_gene: TRBD1; CDR3aa: CASSQTGTTEAFF; CDR3nt: TGTGCCAGCAGTCAGACAGGGACCACTGAAGCTTTCTTT
j_gene: TRBJ2-2; v_gene: TRBV19; abundance: NA; d_gene: NA; CDR3aa: CASSIGQGKYYTGELFF; CDR3nt: TGTGCCAGTAGTATCGGGCAGGGAAAGTATTACACCGGGGAGCTGTTTTTT
j_gene: TRBJ2-3; v_gene: TRBV5-8; abundance: NA; d_gene: NA; CDR3aa: CASSLWGSSTDTQYF; CDR3nt: TGTGCCAGCAGCTTGTGGGGCTCTAGCACAGATACGCAGTATTTT
j_gene: TRBJ1-2; v_gene: TRBV7-2; abundance: NA; d_gene: NA; CDR3aa: CASSFYGGRSNYGYTF; CDR3nt: TGTGCCAGCAGCTTTTATGGGGGCCGATCTAACTATGGCTACACCTTC
j_gene: TRBJ2-3; v_gene: TRBV21-1; abundance: NA; d_gene: NA; CDR3aa: CASSKEGWGGGDTQYF; CDR3nt: TGTGCCAGCAGCAAAGAGGGCTGGGGAGGGGGAGATACGCAGTATTTT
j_gene: TRBJ2-3; v_gene: TRBV5-4; abundance: NA; d_gene: TRBD2; CDR3aa: CASSFGPSGGTDTQYF; CDR3nt: TGTGCCAGCAGCTTCGGTCCTAGCGGGGGGACAGATACGCAGTATTTT
j_gene: TRBJ2-2; v_gene: TRBV18; abundance: NA; d_gene: NA; CDR3aa: CASSTDLPGELFF; CDR3nt: TGTGCCAGCTCAACCGACTTGCCCGGGGAGCTGTTTTTT
j_gene: TRBJ1-5; v_gene: TRBV18; abundance: NA; d_gene: TRBD1; CDR3aa: CASSPNRGQPQHF; CDR3nt: TGTGCCAGCTCACCGAACAGGGGACAGCCCCAGCATTTT
j_gene: TRBJ2-3; v_gene: TRBV7-3; abundance: NA; d_gene: NA; CDR3aa: CASSGETWGTDTQYF; CDR3nt: TGTGCCAGCAGCGGGGAGACCTGGGGCACAGATACGCAGTATTTT
j_gene: TRBJ1-2; v_gene: TRBV6-5; abundance: NA; d_gene: TRBD1; CDR3aa: CASSYRGQGGYTF; CDR3nt: TGTGCCAGCAGTTACAGGGGGCAGGGTGGCTACACCTTC
j_gene: TRBJ1-2; v_gene: TRBV12-3/TRBV12-4; abundance: once; d_gene: NA; CDR3aa: CASSSRGSVGYTF; CDR3nt: TGTGCCAGCAGTTCTAGGGGCTCGGTTGGCTACACCTTC
j_gene: TRBJ1-4; v_gene: TRBV18; abundance: NA; d_gene: NA; CDR3aa: CASSPRTATNEKLFF; CDR3nt: TGTGCCAGCTCACCGCGGACAGCAACTAATGAAAAACTGTTTTTT
j_gene: TRBJ1-2; v_gene: TRBV2; abundance: NA; d_gene: TRBD1; CDR3aa: CASRGGDRNYGYTF; CDR3nt: TGTGCCAGCAGAGGAGGGGACAGAAACTATGGCTACACCTTC
j_gene: TRBJ1-2; v_gene: TRBV28; abundance: once; d_gene: NA; CDR3aa: CASSLWGGLYGYTF; CDR3nt: TGTGCCAGCAGTTTATGGGGGGGACTCTATGGCTACACCTTC
j_gene: TRBJ2-3; v_gene: TRBV6-1; abundance: NA; d_gene: NA; CDR3aa: CASSEQTLSTDTQYF; CDR3nt: TGTGCCAGCAGTGAACAGACACTCTCCACAGATACGCAGTATTTT
j_gene: TRBJ2-5; v_gene: TRBV3-1/TRBV3-2; abundance: NA; d_gene: NA; CDR3aa: CASSKQVVETQYF; CDR3nt: TGTGCCAGCAGCAAACAGGTTGTTGAGACCCAGTACTTC
j_gene: TRBJ2-7; v_gene: TRBV3-1/TRBV3-2; abundance: NA; d_gene: TRBD2; CDR3aa: CASTQSGGLDEQYF; CDR3nt: TGTGCCAGCACCCAAAGCGGGGGTCTGGACGAGCAGTACTTC
j_gene: TRBJ1-5; v_gene: TRBV5-6; abundance: NA; d_gene: NA; CDR3aa: CASSGGRAQPQHF; CDR3nt: TGTGCCAGCAGCGGGGGCAGGGCTCAGCCCCAGCATTTT
j_gene: TRBJ1-6; v_gene: TRBV2; abundance: NA; d_gene: NA; CDR3aa: CASSEALLTEFTCHF; CDR3nt: TGTGCCAGCAGTGAAGCGCTCTTGACAGAGTTTACATGCCACTTT
j_gene: TRBJ2-7; v_gene: TRBV28; abundance: NA; d_gene: TRBD1; CDR3aa: CASSLGQSAYEQYF; CDR3nt: TGTGCCAGCAGTTTGGGACAGTCAGCCTACGAGCAGTACTTC
j_gene: TRBJ1-1; v_gene: TRBV18; abundance: NA; d_gene: NA; CDR3aa: CASSPDQGMNTEAFF; CDR3nt: TGTGCCAGCTCACCAGATCAGGGGATGAACACTGAAGCTTTCTTT